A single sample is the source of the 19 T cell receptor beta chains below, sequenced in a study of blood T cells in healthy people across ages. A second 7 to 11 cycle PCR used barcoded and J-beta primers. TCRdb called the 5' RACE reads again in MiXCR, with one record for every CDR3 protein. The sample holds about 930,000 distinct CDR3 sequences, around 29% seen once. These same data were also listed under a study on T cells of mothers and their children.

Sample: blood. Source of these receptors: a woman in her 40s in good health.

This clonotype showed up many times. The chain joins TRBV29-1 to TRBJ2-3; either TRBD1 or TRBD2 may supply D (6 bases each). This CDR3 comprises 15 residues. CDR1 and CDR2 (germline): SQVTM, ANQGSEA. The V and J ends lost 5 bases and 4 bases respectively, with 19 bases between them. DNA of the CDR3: TGCAGCGTTACAGGGTCTGGGGGGCGAGCAGATACGCAGTATTTT. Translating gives CSVTGSGGRADTQYF.

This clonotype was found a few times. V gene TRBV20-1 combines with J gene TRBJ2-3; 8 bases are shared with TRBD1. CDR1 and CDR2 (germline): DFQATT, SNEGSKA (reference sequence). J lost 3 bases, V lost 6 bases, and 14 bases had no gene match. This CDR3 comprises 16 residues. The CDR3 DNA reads TGCAGTGCCCCGTCATACTCCGACAGGGGAACAGATACGCAGTATTTT. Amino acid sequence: CSAPSYSDRGTDTQYF.

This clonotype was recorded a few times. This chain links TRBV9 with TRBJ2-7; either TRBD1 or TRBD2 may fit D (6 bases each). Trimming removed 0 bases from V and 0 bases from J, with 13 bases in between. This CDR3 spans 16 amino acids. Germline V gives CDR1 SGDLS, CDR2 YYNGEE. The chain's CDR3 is CASSVGLGGSSYEQYF. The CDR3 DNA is TGTGCCAGCAGCGTAGGGTTAGGGGGGTCCTCCTACGAGCAGTACTTC.

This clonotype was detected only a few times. Here the CDR3 DNA reads TGTGCCAGCATGGGGGGATCGCGGGCTGGAAACACCATATATTTT. It translates to CASMGGSRAGNTIYF. V and J are TRBV28 and TRBJ1-3; TRBD1 is a possible D gene (5 bases). Germline assignment: CDR1 MDHEN and CDR2 SYDVKM. V shed 7 bases and J shed 2 bases, with 15 bases lying between them. The CDR3 is 15 residues long.

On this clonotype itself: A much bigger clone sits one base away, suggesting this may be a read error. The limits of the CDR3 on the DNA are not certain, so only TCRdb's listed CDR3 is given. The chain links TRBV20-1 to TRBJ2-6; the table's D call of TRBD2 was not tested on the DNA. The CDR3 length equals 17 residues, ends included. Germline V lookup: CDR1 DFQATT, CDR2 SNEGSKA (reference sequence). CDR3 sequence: CSGILGGWGSGANVPTF.

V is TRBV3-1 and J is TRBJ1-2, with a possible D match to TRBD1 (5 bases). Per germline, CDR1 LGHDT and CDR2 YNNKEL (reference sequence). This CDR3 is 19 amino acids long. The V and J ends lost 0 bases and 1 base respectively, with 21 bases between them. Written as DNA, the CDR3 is TGTGCCAGCAGCCAAGATAAGAGAACAGGATGGGCCTTTAACTATGGCTACACCTTC. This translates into CASSQDKRTGWAFNYGYTF.

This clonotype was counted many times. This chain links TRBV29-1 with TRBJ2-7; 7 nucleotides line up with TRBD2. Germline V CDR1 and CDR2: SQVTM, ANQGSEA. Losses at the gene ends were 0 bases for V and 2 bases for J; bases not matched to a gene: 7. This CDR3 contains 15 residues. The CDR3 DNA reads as TGCAGCGTTGAAGATAGGCGCGGGGGTACCTACGAGCAGTACTTC. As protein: CSVEDRRGGTYEQYF.

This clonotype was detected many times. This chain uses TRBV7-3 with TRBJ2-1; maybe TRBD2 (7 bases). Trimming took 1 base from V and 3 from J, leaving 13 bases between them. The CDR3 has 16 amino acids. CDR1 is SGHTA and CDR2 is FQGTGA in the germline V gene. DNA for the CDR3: TGTGCCAGCAGCTTAATTGGCGGGGGACACTACAATGAGCAGTTCTTC. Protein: CASSLIGGGHYNEQFF.

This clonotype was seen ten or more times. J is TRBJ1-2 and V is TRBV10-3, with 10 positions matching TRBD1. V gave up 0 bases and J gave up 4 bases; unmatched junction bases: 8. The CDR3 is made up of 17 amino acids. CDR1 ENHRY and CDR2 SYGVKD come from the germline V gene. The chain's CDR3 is CAISESPRDRGGYGYTF. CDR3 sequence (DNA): TGTGCCATCAGTGAGTCCCCCCGGGACAGGGGAGGCTATGGCTACACCTTC.

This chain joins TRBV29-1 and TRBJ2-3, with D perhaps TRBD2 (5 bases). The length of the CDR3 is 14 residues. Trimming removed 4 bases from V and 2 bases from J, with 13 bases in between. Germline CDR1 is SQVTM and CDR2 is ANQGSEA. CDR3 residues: CSVGGSSSTDTQYF. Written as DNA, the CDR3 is TGCAGCGTTGGAGGGTCATCGTCCACAGATACGCAGTATTTT.

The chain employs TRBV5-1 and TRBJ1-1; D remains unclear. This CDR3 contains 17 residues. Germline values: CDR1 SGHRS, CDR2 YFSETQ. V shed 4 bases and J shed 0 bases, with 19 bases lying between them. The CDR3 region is CASSIGSTIYVNTEAFF. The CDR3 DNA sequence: TGCGCCAGCAGCATTGGATCAACCATATACGTGAACACTGAAGCTTTCTTT.

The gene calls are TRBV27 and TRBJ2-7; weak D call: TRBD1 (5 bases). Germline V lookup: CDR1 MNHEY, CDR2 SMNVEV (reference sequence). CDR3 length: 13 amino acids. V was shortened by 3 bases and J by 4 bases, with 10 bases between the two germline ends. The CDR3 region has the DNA TGTGCCAGCAGTTTTTCAGGGATGTACGAGCAGTACTTC. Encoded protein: CASSFSGMYEQYF.

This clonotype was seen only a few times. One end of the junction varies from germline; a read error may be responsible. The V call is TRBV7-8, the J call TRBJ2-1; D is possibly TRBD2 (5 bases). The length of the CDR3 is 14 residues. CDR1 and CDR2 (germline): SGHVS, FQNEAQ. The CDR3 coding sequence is TGTGCCAGCGGCTTTTTGGGAGAAATCAATGAGCAGTTCTTC. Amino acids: CASGFLGEINEQFF. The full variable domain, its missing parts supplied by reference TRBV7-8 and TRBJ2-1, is GAGVSQSPRYKVAKRGQDVALRCDPISGHVSLFWYQQALGQGPEFLTYFQNEAQLDKSGLPSDRFFAERPEGSVSTLKIQRTQQEDSAVYLCASGFLGEINEQFFGPGTRLTVL.

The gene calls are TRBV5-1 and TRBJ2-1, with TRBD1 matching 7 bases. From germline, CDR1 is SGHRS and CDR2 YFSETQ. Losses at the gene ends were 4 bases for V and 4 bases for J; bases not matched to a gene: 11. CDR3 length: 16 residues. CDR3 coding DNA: TGCGCCAGCAGCGGGATAGACAGGGATAGTTACAATGAGCAGTTCTTC. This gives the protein CASSGIDRDSYNEQFF.

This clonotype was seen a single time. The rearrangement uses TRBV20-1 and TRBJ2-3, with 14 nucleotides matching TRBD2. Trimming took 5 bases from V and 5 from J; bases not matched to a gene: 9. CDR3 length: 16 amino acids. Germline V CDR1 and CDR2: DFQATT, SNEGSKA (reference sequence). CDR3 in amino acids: CSAAKTSGGAGDTQYF. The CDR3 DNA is TGCAGTGCTGCCAAGACTAGCGGGGGGGCAGGAGATACGCAGTATTTT.

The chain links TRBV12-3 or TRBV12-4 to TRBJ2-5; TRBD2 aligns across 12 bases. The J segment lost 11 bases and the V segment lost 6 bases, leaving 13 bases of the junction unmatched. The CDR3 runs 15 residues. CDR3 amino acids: CASRLTSGGPIEQYF. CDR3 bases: TGTGCCAGCAGGTTAACTAGCGGGGGGCCTATTGAGCAGTACTTC.

The CDR3, as DNA: TGTGCCAGCAGTTTTGCGCGGGGGGGCTGGTACGAGCAGTACTTC. Translated, it gives CASSFARGGWYEQYF. V usage is TRBV12-3 or TRBV12-4 and J usage is TRBJ2-7; 9 bases line up with TRBD2. The CDR3 covers 15 residues. Trimming at V came to 3 bases and at J to 4 bases, leaving 7 bases not matched to a gene.

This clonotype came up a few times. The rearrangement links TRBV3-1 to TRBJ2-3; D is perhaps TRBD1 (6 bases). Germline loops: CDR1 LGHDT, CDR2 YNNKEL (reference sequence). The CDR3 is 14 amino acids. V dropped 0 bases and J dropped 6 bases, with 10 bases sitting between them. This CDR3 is CASSQDVRGDTQYF. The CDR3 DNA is TGTGCCAGCAGCCAAGATGTTAGGGGGGATACGCAGTATTTT.

CDR3 sequence (DNA): TGCGCCAGCAGCTTGGAGACAGGGACTAGGAACACCATATATTTT. Translation gives CASSLETGTRNTIYF. This chain joins TRBV5-1 and TRBJ1-3, with TRBD1 matching over 7 bases. Germline V gives CDR1 SGHRS, CDR2 YFSETQ. This CDR3 has 15 residues. V shed 0 bases, J shed 7 bases, and the junction held 7 bases outside the gene matches.